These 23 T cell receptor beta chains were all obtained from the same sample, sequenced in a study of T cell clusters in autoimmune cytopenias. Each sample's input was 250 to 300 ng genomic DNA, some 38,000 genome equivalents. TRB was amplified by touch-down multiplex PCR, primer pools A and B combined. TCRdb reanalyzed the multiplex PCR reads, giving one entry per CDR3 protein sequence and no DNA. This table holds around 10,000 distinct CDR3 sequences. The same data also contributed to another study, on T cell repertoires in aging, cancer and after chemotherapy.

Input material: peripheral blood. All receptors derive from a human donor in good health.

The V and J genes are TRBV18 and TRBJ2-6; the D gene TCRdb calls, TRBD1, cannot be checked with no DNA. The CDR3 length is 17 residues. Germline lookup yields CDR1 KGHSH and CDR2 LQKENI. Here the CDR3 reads CASSPGQGNSGANVLTF.

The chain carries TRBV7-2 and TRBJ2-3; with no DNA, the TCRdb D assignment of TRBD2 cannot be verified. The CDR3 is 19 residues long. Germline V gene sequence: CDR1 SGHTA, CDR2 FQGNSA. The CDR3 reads CASSVTGLAGGLSTDTQYF. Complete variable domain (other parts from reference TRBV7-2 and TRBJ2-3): GAGVSQSPSNKVTEKGKDVELRCDPISGHTALYWYRQSLGQGLEFLIYFQGNSAPDKSGLPSDRFSAERTGGSVSTLTIQRTQQEDSAVYLCASSVTGLAGGLSTDTQYFGPGTRLTVL.

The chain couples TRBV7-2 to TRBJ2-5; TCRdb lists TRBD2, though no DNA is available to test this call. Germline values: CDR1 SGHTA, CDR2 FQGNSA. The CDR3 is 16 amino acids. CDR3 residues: CASSPGLAGGWETQYF.

CDR3 residues: CASSLAGARGGELFF. The chain links TRBV6-6 to TRBJ2-2; TCRdb picks TRBD1, but there is no DNA to check that call. The CDR3 has 15 amino acids. CDR1 and CDR2 from the germline V gene are MNHNY and SVGAGI (reference sequence).

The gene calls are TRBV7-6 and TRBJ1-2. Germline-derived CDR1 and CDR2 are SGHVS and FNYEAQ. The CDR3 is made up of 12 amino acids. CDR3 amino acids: CASSLGSYGYTF. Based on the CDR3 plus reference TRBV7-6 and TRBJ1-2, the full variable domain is GAGVSQSPRYKVTKRGQDVALRCDPISGHVSLYWYRQALGQGPEFLTYFNYEAQQDKSGLPNDRFSAERPEGSISTLTIQRTEQRDSAMYRCASSLGSYGYTFGSGTRLTVV.

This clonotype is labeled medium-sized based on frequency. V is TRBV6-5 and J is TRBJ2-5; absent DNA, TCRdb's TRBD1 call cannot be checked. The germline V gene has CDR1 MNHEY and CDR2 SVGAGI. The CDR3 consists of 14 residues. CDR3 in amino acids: CASRADKGRETQYF.

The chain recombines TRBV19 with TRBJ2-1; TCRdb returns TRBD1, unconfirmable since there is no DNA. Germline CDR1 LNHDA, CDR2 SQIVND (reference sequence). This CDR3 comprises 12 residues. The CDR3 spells CASNGGGNEQFF.

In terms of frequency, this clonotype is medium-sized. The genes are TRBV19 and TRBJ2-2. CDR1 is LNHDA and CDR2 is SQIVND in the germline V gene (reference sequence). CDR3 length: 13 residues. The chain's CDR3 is CASSPRAAGELFF.

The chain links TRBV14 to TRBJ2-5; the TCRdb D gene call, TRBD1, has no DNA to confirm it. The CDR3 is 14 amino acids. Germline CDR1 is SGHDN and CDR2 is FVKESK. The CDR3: CASSHPSQGETQYF. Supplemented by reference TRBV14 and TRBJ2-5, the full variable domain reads EAGVTQFPSHSVIEKGQTVTLRCDPISGHDNLYWYRRVMGKEIKFLLHFVKESKQDESGMPNNRFLAERTGGTYSTLKVQPAELEDSGVYFCASSHPSQGETQYFGPGTRLLVL.

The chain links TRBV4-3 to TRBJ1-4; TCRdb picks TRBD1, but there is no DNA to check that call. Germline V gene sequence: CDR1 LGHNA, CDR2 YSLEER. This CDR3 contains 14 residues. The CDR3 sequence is CASSQGGGQGELFF.

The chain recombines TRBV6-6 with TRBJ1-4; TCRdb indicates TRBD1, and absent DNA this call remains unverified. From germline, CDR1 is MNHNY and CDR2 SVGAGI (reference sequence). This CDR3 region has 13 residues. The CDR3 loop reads CASTNGGNEKLFF.

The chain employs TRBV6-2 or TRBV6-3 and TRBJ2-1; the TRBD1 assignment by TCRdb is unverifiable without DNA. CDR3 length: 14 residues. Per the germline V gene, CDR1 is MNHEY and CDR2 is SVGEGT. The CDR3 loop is CASIGGGRWNEQFF.

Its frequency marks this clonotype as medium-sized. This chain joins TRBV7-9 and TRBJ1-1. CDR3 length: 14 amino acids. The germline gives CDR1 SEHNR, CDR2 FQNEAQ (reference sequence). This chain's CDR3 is CASSPTLENTEAFF.

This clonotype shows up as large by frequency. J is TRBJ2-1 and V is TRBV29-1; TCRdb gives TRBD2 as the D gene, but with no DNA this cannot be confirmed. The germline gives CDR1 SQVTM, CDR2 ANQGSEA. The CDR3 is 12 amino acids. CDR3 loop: CSVRAEGDEQFF.

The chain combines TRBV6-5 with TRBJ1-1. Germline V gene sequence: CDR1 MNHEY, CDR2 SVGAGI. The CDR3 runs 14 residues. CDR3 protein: CASSPLRGATKAFF.

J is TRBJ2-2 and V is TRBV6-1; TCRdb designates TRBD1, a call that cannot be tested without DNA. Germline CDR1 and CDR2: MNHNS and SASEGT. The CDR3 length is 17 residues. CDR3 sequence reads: CAGSYGTGTGKEGELFF.

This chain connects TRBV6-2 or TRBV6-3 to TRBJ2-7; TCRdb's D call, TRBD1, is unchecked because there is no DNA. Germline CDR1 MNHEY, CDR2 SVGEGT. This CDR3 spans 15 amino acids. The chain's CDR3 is CASSSRDRLSYEQYF.

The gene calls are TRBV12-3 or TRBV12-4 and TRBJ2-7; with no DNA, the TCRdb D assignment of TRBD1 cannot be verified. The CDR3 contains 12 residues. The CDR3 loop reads CASSRQDYEQYF.

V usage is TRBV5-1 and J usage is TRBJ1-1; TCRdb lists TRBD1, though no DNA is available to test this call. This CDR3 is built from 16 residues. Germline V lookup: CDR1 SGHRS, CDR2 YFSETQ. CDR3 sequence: CASSSGTGPMNTEAFF.

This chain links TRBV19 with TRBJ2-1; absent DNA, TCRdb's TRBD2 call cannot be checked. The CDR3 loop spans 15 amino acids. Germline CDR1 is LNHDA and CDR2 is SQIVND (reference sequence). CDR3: CASSTGTSAYNEQFF.

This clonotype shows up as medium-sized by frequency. CDR3 sequence: CSVGDRVTEAFF. The gene calls are TRBV29-1 and TRBJ1-1; TCRdb designates TRBD1, a call that cannot be tested without DNA. The CDR3 extends over 12 amino acids. Germline CDR1 is SQVTM and CDR2 is ANQGSEA.

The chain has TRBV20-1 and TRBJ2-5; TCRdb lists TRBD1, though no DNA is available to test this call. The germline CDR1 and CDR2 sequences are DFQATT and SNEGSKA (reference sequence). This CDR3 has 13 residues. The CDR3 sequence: CSARGTVRETQYF.

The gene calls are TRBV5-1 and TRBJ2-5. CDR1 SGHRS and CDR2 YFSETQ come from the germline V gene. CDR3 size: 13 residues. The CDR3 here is CASSLGSQETQYF.